This TCR beta chain came from a study of cytomegalovirus exposure and HLA in healthy donors. This PCR relied on a set of 60 Vbeta primers and 13 Jbeta primers. TCRdb keeps only in-frame clones here, not all; method: immunoSEQ multiplex PCR. The table records approximately 150,000 clones, about 80% of them present only once. Study-wide results and caveats: Sequencing depth across donors, presence/absence analyses assumed, was roughly uniform. TCR beta V- and J-gene trimming, according to a later analysis, was linked to a missense DCLRE1C variant.

Trimming removed 6 bases from V and 9 bases from J, with 8 bases in between. The CDR3 is 11 amino acids. Germline V lookup: CDR1 MGHDK, CDR2 SYGVNS. About this clone itself: What it binds is not known.

The sequenced material came from PBMCs. This TCR derives from a woman aged 35 to 49 in good health and CMV-seronegative. The chain has TRBV25-1 and TRBJ2-2, with D perhaps matching TRBD1 (5 bases). The CDR3 DNA sequence: TGTGCCAGCAGAGGGGTTCGGGAGCTGTTTTTT. Encoded protein: CASRGVRELFF.